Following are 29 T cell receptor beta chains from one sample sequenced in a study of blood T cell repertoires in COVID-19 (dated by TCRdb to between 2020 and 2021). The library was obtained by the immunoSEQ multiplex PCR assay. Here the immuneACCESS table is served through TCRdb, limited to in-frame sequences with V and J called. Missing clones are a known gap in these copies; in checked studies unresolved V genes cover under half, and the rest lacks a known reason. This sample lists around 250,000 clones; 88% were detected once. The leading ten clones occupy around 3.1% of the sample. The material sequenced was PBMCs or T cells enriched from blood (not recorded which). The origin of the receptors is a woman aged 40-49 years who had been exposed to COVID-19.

Written as DNA, the CDR3 is TGTGCCAGCTCATACTCAACCTACGAGCAGTACTTC. Amino acid sequence: CASSYSTYEQYF. V gene TRBV18 combines with J gene TRBJ2-7; D not certain. The CDR3 sequence is 12 residues long. Germline loops: CDR1 KGHSH, CDR2 LQKENI. Trimming took 5 bases from V and 2 from J, leaving 7 bases between them.

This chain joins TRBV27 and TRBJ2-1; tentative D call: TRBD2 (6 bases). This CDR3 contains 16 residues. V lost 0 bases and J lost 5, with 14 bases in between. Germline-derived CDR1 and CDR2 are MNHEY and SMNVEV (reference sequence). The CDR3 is CASSLSGVAVNNEQFF. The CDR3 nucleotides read TGTGCCAGCAGTTTATCGGGGGTAGCGGTCAACAATGAGCAGTTCTTC.

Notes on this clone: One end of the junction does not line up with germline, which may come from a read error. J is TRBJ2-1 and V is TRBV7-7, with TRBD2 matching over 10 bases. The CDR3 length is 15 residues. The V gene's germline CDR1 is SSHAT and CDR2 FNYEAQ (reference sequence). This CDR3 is CASSSSGSGRNEQFF. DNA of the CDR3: TGTGCTAGCAGCTCTAGCGGGAGCGGCAGGAATGAGCAGTTCTTC.

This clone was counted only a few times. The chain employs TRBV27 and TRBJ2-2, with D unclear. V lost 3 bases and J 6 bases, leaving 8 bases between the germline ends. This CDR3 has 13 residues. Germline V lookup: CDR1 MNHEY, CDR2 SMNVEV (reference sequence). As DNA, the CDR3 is TGTGCCAGCAGTTTGTTGGAGCCCGGGGAGCTGTTTTTT. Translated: CASSLLEPGELFF.

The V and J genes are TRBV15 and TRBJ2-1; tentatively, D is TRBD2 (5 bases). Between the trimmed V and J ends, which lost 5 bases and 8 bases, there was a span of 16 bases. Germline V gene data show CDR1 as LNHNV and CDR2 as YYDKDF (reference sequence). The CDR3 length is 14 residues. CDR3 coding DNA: TGTGCCACCAGCTACGGACTGACGGTTTATGAGCAGTTCTTC. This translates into CATSYGLTVYEQFF.

This chain's CDR3 is CASSSSLAFF. The CDR3 DNA follows: TGTGCCAGCAGCTCCTCCCTTGCTTTCTTT. This chain uses TRBV7-9 with TRBJ1-1, with D uncertain. The CDR3 is 10 amino acids. Germline V CDR1 and CDR2: SEHNR, FQNEAQ (reference sequence). V was cut by 4 bases and J by 11 bases, with 8 bases left in between.

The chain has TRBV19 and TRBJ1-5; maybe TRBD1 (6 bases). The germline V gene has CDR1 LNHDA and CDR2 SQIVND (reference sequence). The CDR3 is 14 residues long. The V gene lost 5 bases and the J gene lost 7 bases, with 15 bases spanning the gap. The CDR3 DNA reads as TGTGCCAGTAGTGAACAGGGTGGCGGACAGCCCCAGCATTTT. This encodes CASSEQGGGQPQHF.

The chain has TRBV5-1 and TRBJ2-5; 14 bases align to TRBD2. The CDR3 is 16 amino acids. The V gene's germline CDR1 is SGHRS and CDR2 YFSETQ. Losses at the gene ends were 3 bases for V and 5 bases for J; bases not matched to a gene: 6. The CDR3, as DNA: TGCGCCAGCAGCTGGGGGACTAGCGGGGGACAGGAGACCCAGTACTTC. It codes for CASSWGTSGGQETQYF.

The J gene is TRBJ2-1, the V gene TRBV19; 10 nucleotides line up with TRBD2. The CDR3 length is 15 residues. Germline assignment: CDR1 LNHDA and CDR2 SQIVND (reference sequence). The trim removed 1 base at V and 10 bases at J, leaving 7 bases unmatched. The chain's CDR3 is CASSIGLAGVVEQFF. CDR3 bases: TGTGCCAGTAGTATAGGTCTAGCGGGGGTAGTGGAGCAGTTCTTC.

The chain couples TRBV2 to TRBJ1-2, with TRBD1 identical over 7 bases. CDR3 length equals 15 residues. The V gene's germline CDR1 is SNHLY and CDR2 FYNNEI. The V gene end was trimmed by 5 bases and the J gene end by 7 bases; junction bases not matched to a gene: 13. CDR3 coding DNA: TGTGCCAGCAGTATTACCGACAGGGTAATGAGTGGCTACACCTTC. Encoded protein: CASSITDRVMSGYTF.

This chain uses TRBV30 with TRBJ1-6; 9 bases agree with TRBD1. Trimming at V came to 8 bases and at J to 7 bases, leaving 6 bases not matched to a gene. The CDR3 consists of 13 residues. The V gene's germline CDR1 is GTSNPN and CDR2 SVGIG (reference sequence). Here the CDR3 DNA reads TGTGCCACCGGGACAGGGAGAAATTCACCCCTCCACTTT. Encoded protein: CATGTGRNSPLHF.

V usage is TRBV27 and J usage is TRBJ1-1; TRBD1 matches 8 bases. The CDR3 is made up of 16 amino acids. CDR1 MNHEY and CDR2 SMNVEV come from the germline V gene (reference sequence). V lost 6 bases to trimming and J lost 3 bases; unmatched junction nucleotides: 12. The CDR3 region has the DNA TGTGCCAGCAGCGCCACAGGGGGGCGCAGGTACACTGAAGCTTTCTTT. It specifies CASSATGGRRYTEAFF.

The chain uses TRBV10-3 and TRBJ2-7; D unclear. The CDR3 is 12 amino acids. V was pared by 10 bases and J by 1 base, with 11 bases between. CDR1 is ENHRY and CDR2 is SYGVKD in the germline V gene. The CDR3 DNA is TGTGCCACGCTAACAGATTCCTACGAGCAGTACTTC. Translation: CATLTDSYEQYF.

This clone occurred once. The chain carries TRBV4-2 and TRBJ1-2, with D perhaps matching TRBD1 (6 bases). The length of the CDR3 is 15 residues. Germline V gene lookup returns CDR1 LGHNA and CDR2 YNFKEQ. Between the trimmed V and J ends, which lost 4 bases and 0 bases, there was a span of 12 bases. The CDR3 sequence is CASSLDRIANYGYTF. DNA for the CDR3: TGTGCCAGCAGCCTTGACAGGATAGCTAACTATGGCTACACCTTC.

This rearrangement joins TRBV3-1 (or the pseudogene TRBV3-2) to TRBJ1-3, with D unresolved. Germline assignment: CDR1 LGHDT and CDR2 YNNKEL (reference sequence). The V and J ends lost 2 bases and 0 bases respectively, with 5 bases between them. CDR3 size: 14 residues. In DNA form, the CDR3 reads TGTGCCAGCAGCCAATTGAGCTCTGGAAACACCATATATTTT. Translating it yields CASSQLSSGNTIYF.

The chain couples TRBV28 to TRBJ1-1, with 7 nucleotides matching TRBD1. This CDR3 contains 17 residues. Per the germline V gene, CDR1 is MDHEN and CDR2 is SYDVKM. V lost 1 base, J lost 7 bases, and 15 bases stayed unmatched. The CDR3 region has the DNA TGTGCCAGCAGTTTATTGGACTTTCTGGCAGGGGGATTTGAAGCTTTCTTT. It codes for CASSLLDFLAGGFEAFF.

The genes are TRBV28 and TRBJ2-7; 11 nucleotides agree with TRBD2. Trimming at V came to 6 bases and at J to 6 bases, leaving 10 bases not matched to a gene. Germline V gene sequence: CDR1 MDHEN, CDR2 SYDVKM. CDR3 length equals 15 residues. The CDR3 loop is CASSSPTSGSREQYV. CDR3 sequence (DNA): TGTGCCAGCAGCTCCCCTACTAGCGGGAGTCGCGAGCAGTACGTC.

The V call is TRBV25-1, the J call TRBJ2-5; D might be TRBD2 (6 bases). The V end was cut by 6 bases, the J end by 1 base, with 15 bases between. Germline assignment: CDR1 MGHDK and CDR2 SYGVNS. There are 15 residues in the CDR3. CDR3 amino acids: CASSAQGLLQETQYF. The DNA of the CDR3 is TGTGCCAGCAGCGCTCAGGGACTCCTCCAAGAGACCCAGTACTTC.

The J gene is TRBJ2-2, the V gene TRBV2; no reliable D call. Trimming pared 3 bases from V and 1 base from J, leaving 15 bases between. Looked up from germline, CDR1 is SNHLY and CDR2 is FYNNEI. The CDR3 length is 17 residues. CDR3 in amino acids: CASSDGGSELNTGELFF. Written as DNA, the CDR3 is TGTGCCAGCAGTGATGGCGGTTCAGAACTGAACACCGGGGAGCTGTTTTTT.

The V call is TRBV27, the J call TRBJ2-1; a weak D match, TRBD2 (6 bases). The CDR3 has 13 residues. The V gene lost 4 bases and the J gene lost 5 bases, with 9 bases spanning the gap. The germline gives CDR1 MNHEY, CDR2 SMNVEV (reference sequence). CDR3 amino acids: CASSWSGDNEQFF. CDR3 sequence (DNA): TGTGCCAGCAGTTGGTCGGGGGACAATGAGCAGTTCTTC.

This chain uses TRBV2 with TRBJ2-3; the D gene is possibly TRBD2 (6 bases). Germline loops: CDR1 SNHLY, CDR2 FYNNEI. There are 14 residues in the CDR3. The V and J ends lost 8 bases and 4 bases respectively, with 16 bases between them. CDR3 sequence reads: CASGERAGPDTQYF. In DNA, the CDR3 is TGTGCCAGCGGGGAGCGGGCAGGGCCAGATACGCAGTATTTT. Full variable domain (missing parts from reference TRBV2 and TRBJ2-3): EPEVTQTPSHQVTQMGQEVILRCVPISNHLYFYWYRQILGQKVEFLVSFYNNEISEKSEIFDDQFSVERPDGSNFTLKIRSTKLEDSAMYFCASGERAGPDTQYFGPGTRLTVL.

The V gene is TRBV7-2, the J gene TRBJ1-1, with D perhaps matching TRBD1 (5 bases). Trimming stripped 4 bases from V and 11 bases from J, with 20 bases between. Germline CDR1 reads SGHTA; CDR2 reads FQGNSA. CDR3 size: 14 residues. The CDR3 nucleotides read TGTGCCAGCAGCTCAACCCTGGGGGGGGAAGGGGCTTTCTTT. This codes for CASSSTLGGEGAFF.

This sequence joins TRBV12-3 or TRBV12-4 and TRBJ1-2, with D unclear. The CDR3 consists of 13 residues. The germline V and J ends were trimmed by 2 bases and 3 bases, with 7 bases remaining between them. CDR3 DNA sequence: TGTGCCAGCAGTTTAAGGCAGGACTATGGCTACACCTTC. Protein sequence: CASSLRQDYGYTF.

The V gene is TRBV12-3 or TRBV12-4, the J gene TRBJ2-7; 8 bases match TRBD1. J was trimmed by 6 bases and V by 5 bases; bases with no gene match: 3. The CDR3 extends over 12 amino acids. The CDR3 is CASSRQGTEQYV. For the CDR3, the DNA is TGTGCCAGCAGTAGACAGGGGACCGAGCAGTACGTC.

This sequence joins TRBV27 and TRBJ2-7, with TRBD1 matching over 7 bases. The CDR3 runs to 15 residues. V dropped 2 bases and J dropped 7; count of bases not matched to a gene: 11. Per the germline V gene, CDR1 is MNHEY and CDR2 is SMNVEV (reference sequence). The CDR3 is CASSLRGDLRGEQYF. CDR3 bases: TGTGCCAGCAGTTTAAGAGGGGACCTCAGGGGGGAGCAGTACTTC.

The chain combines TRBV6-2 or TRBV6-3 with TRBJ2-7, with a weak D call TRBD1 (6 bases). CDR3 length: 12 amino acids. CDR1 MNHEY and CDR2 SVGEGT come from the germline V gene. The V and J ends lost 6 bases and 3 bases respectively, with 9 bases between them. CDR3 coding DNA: TGTGCCAGCAGCCCCAGGGGCTACGAGCAGTACGTC. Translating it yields CASSPRGYEQYV.

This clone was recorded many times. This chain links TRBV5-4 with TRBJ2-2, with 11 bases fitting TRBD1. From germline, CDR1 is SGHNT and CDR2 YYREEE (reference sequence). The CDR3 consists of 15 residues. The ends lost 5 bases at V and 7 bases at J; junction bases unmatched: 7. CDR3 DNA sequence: TGTGCCAGCAGAGCTGGACAGGGGGCATTCGGGGAGCTGTTTTTT. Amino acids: CASRAGQGAFGELFF.

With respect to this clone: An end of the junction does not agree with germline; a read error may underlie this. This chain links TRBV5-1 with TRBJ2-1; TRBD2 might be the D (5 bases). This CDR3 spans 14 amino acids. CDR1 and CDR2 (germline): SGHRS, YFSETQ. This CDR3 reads CASSSSNQNNEQFF. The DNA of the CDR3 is TGTGCCAGCAGCTCTAGCAACCAAAACAATGAGCAGTTCTTC.

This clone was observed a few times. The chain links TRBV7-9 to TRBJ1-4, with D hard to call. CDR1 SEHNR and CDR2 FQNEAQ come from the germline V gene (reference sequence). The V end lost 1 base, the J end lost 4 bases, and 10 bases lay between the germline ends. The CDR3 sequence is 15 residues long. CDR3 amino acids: CASSLVEAVNEKLFF. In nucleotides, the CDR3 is TGTGCCAGCAGCTTAGTGGAGGCAGTTAATGAAAAACTGTTTTTT.